This entry is about one T cell receptor (beta chain). This specimen comes from a study of blood T cell repertoires in COVID-19. Study summary: Acute and convalescent COVID-19 specimens originated in the United States, Italy and Spain.

Measured with immunoSEQ multiplex PCR; TCRdb has only the in-frame clones, and not every one. The table includes under 300,000 clones, 88% detected once. The germline CDR1 and CDR2 sequences are SNHLY and FYNNEI. V lost 6 bases and J lost 8, with 17 bases in between. This CDR3 has 14 amino acids. The sequenced sample was PBMCs or T cells enriched from blood (not recorded which). This sequence was found in a woman aged 45-65 years who had recovered from COVID-19. The gene calls are TRBV2 and TRBJ2-1; D is unclear. The CDR3 reads CASSRLLSADEQFF. Here the CDR3 DNA reads TGTGCCAGCAGCCGACTGTTATCTGCGGATGAGCAGTTCTTC.